The 29 T cell receptor beta chains below all came from one sample that was sequenced in a study of cytomegalovirus exposure and HLA in healthy donors. Both 60 Vbeta primers and 13 Jbeta primers went into the PCR. The assay was immunoSEQ multiplex PCR, and TCRdb's table has in-frame clones only and misses some. The data show approximately 190,000 clones, around 87% seen once. Material: PBMCs. All receptors come from a boy between 2 and 10 years old in good health and CMV-seronegative.

Of note for this clone: The sample contains more than one DNA sequence encoding this CDR3. The J gene is TRBJ2-7, the V gene TRBV5-1, with TRBD1 as a possible D gene (6 bases). Germline values: CDR1 SGHRS, CDR2 YFSETQ. This CDR3 is built from 14 residues. V shed 0 bases and J shed 0 bases, with 7 bases lying between them. Written as DNA, the CDR3 is TGCGCCAGCAGCTTGGAACAGGGCTCCTACGAGCAGTACTTC. Protein product: CASSLEQGSYEQYF.

V and J are TRBV6-1 and TRBJ1-1, with TRBD1 identical over 7 bases. Germline CDR1 is MNHNS and CDR2 is SASEGT. V trimming: 6 bases; J trimming: 4 bases; junction bases outside the gene matches: 11. This CDR3 region has 15 residues. Here the CDR3 reads CASRFAQGMSTEAFF. In nucleotides, the CDR3 is TGTGCCAGCAGGTTTGCACAGGGGATGAGCACTGAAGCTTTCTTT.

V is TRBV7-3 and J is TRBJ2-1; D is perhaps TRBD1 (6 bases). The CDR3 totals 16 residues. Per germline, CDR1 SGHTA and CDR2 FQGTGA. Trimming took 4 bases from V and 4 from J, leaving 17 bases between them. CDR3 protein: CASSSRSGASYNEQFF. CDR3 nucleotides: TGTGCCAGCAGCTCACGCTCAGGGGCTTCGTACAATGAGCAGTTCTTC. Filled out from reference TRBV7-3 and TRBJ2-1, the complete variable domain reads GAGVSQTPSNKVTEKGKYVELRCDPISGHTALYWYRQSLGQGPEFLIYFQGTGAADDSGLPNDRFFAVRPEGSVSTLKIQRTERGDSAVYLCASSSRSGASYNEQFFGPGTRLTVL.

V and J are TRBV7-6 and TRBJ1-2, with D maybe TRBD1 (5 bases). V was clipped by 5 bases and J by 6 bases, with 7 bases between them. There are 11 residues in the CDR3. CDR1 is SGHVS, CDR2 FNYEAQ, per germline. Written as DNA, the CDR3 is TGTGCCAGCAGCGGCAGGGATGGCTACACCTTC. Protein product: CASSGRDGYTF. Full variable domain (remainder filled in from reference TRBV7-6 and TRBJ1-2): GAGVSQSPRYKVTKRGQDVALRCDPISGHVSLYWYRQALGQGPEFLTYFNYEAQQDKSGLPNDRFSAERPEGSISTLTIQRTEQRDSAMYRCASSGRDGYTFGSGTRLTVV.

The chain employs TRBV30 and TRBJ1-4; TRBD1 might be the D (5 bases). The germline V and J ends were trimmed by 0 bases and 3 bases, with 14 bases remaining between them. This CDR3 is built from 16 residues. CDR1 and CDR2 (germline): GTSNPN, SVGIG (reference sequence). CDR3 coding DNA: TGTGCCTGGAGTGTATTTACGGGACTGTCTAATGAAAAACTGTTTTTT. It codes for CAWSVFTGLSNEKLFF.

Points on this clone: The sample holds other DNA sequences that translate to the same CDR3. The J gene is TRBJ2-2, the V gene TRBV6-5; 8 bases are shared with TRBD1. V gave up 6 bases and J gave up 7 bases; unmatched junction bases: 1. The CDR3 loop spans 12 amino acids. The germline gives CDR1 MNHEY, CDR2 SVGAGI. Written as DNA, the CDR3 is TGTGCCAGCAGGACAGGGGTCGGGGAGCTGTTTTTT. Protein: CASRTGVGELFF.

V and J are TRBV11-3 and TRBJ1-5; 10 bases are a match to TRBD1. With 4 bases clipped from V and 0 bases from J, the junction kept 6 bases outside the gene matches. The CDR3 spans 17 residues. Germline loops: CDR1 SGHNT, CDR2 YENEEA. CDR3 amino acids: CASSSGTGVHSNQPQHF. As DNA, the CDR3 is TGTGCCAGCAGCTCCGGGACAGGGGTCCATAGCAATCAGCCCCAGCATTTT.

The count of this clone is one. The V gene is TRBV18, the J gene TRBJ2-5, with TRBD1 matching over 10 bases. Germline CDR1 is KGHSH and CDR2 is LQKENI. The CDR3 is made up of 16 amino acids. Trimming at V came to 3 bases and at J to 1 base, leaving 5 bases not matched to a gene. CDR3 DNA: TGTGCCAGCTCACCGACAGGGGGCGAGGGCCAAGAGACCCAGTACTTC. Its translation: CASSPTGGEGQETQYF.

The V and J genes are TRBV21-1 and TRBJ2-2; the table's D call TRBD1 went unverified against the DNA. TRBV21-1 represents a pseudogene. The CDR3 loop spans 15 amino acids. This CDR3 is CASSKRKQGTGELFF. CDR3 bases: TGTGCCAGCAGCAAAAGGAAACAGGGGACCGGGGAGCTGTTTTTT.

The chain has TRBV7-9 and TRBJ2-3; 8 nucleotides agree with TRBD2. Germline lookup yields CDR1 SEHNR and CDR2 FQNEAQ (reference sequence). Trimming at V came to 1 base and at J to 3 bases, leaving 15 bases not matched to a gene. The CDR3 runs to 19 residues. The CDR3 loop is CASSLVAIWAGGRTDTQYF. CDR3 nucleotide sequence: TGTGCCAGCAGCTTAGTGGCTATCTGGGCGGGGGGCCGGACAGATACGCAGTATTTT.

The chain employs TRBV6-4 and TRBJ2-2; possibly TRBD1 for D (6 bases). Germline CDR1 and CDR2: MRHNA and SNTAGT. V was clipped by 1 base and J by 0 bases, with 9 bases between them. The length of the CDR3 is 16 residues. CDR3 sequence: CASSDYRTANTGELFF. CDR3 nucleotides: TGTGCCAGCAGTGACTATCGGACAGCGAACACCGGGGAGCTGTTTTTT.

The count of this clone is one. CDR3 DNA sequence: TGTGCCAGCAGCGGACAGTCTAATGAAAAACTGTTTTTT. Amino acids: CASSGQSNEKLFF. V is TRBV7-9 and J is TRBJ1-4, with a weak D call TRBD1 (6 bases). The CDR3 extends over 13 amino acids. Deletions cut 5 bases from V and 3 bases from J, with 7 bases between. Germline V gene sequence: CDR1 SEHNR, CDR2 FQNEAQ (reference sequence).

The chain is built from TRBV2 and TRBJ1-1, with D hard to call. Trimming removed 8 bases from V and 2 bases from J, with 9 bases in between. The length of the CDR3 is 12 residues. Per the germline V gene, CDR1 is SNHLY and CDR2 is FYNNEI. In nucleotides, the CDR3 is TGTGCCAGCTTAGGAGATAACACTGAAGCTTTCTTT. Protein sequence: CASLGDNTEAFF.

The chain uses TRBV30 and TRBJ2-5; TRBD1 matches 8 bases. J lost 4 bases, V lost 0 bases, and 10 bases had no gene match. CDR3 length: 16 residues. Germline CDR1 is GTSNPN and CDR2 is SVGIG (reference sequence). CDR3 nucleotide sequence: TGTGCCTGGAGTGTACCGGCAGGGGGCGGAAGAGAGACCCAGTACTTC. This sequence encodes CAWSVPAGGGRETQYF.

Worth noting for this clone: An end of the junction differs from the germline gene, which may be a read error. V and J are TRBV7-9 and TRBJ1-2; D unresolved. In germline, CDR1 is SEHNR, CDR2 FQNEAQ (reference sequence). There are 10 residues in the CDR3. The CDR3 DNA is TGTTCCAGCAGCTCCTCCGGCTACACCTTC. Translation: CSSSSSGYTF.

This clone was detected once. The chain recombines TRBV30 with TRBJ1-4; D possibly corresponds to TRBD1 (5 bases). This CDR3 is built from 13 residues. Germline V gene lookup returns CDR1 GTSNPN and CDR2 SVGIG (reference sequence). The V end lost 5 bases, the J end lost 0 bases, and 7 bases lay between the germline ends. This CDR3 is CAWATATNEKLFF. CDR3 bases: TGTGCCTGGGCGACAGCAACTAATGAAAAACTGTTTTTT.

This clone was recorded only once. The rearrangement links TRBV9 to TRBJ1-1, with D unclear. Trimming left V 4 bases short and J 7 bases short, with 8 bases between. This CDR3 comprises 11 residues. CDR1 and CDR2 (germline): SGDLS, YYNGEE. The CDR3 reads CASSRGSEAFF. The CDR3 region has the DNA TGTGCCAGCAGCCGTGGCAGTGAAGCTTTCTTT.

This clone was seen once. The genes are TRBV28 and TRBJ1-2, with 7 positions matching TRBD1. The germline V gene has CDR1 MDHEN and CDR2 SYDVKM. Trimming removed 9 bases from V and 7 bases from J; junction bases left unmatched: 8. The CDR3 has 12 amino acids. Here the CDR3 DNA reads TGTGCCAGTTGGACAGGCTTGGGTGGCTACACCTTC. This sequence encodes CASWTGLGGYTF.

The V gene is TRBV7-6, the J gene TRBJ2-5, with 11 bases that match TRBD2. The J segment lost 2 bases and the V segment lost 4 bases, leaving 3 bases of the junction unmatched. Germline V gene lookup returns CDR1 SGHVS and CDR2 FNYEAQ. The CDR3 is 15 residues long. The CDR3, as DNA: TGTGCCAGCAGCTGGGGACTAGCGGTACAAGAGACCCAGTACTTC. The encoded protein is CASSWGLAVQETQYF.

CDR3 loop: CASRGLDSYEQYF. Written as DNA, the CDR3 is TGTGCCAGCAGGGGCCTCGATAGCTACGAGCAGTACTTC. The chain recombines TRBV2 with TRBJ2-7, with D unresolved. The germline gives CDR1 SNHLY, CDR2 FYNNEI. The CDR3 has 13 residues. Trimming pared 6 bases from V and 3 bases from J, leaving 12 bases between.

Remarks on this clone: This specimen includes other DNA sequences encoding the same CDR3. The V and J genes are TRBV11-3 and TRBJ1-5; D remains unclear. Germline CDR1 SGHNT, CDR2 YENEEA. The CDR3 sequence is 17 residues long. Deletions cut 0 bases from V and 5 bases from J, with 17 bases between. The CDR3: CASSLEMPGRWDQPQHF. CDR3 bases: TGTGCCAGCAGCTTAGAGATGCCCGGGAGATGGGATCAGCCCCAGCATTTT.

The gene calls are TRBV7-9 and TRBJ1-3, with 8 bases lining up with TRBD1. V shed 4 bases, J shed 2 bases, and the junction held 10 bases outside the gene matches. Germline lookup yields CDR1 SEHNR and CDR2 FQNEAQ (reference sequence). This CDR3 is 17 amino acids long. The CDR3, as DNA: TGTGCCAGCAGCTGGAACCTCCAGGGGGCCCCTGGAAACACCATATATTTT. Translating it yields CASSWNLQGAPGNTIYF.

The chain joins TRBV19 to TRBJ1-5; 7 bases align to TRBD1. J lost 0 bases, V lost 0 bases, and 11 bases had no gene match. The CDR3 is made up of 19 amino acids. Germline loops: CDR1 LNHDA, CDR2 SQIVND (reference sequence). CDR3 sequence: CASSIEWGQSTGSNQPQHF. CDR3 nucleotides: TGTGCCAGTAGTATAGAATGGGGACAGTCGACGGGTAGCAATCAGCCCCAGCATTTT.

This clone was detected once. The J gene is TRBJ1-6, the V gene TRBV19, with 7 bases fitting TRBD1. The CDR3 is made up of 15 amino acids. Germline V lookup: CDR1 LNHDA, CDR2 SQIVND (reference sequence). Trimming cost V 7 bases and J 7 bases; bases outside gene matches: 10. The chain's CDR3 is CASTPRDSRNSPLHF. The CDR3 DNA sequence: TGTGCCAGTACACCCCGGGACAGTCGAAATTCACCCCTCCACTTT.

The chain has TRBV4-1 and TRBJ2-5; possible D gene TRBD2, 6 bases. V was pared by 1 base and J by 4 bases, with 10 bases between. Germline assignment: CDR1 MGHRA and CDR2 YSYEKL. This CDR3 contains 14 residues. The CDR3 loop reads CASSQGLGLETQYF. In nucleotides, the CDR3 is TGCGCCAGCAGCCAAGGACTAGGATTAGAGACCCAGTACTTC.

This clone was found a few times. The chain employs TRBV4-1 and TRBJ2-6; 12 positions match TRBD1. Trimming took 1 base from V and 3 from J; bases not matched to a gene: 10. Germline V gene data show CDR1 as MGHRA and CDR2 as YSYEKL. This CDR3 comprises 20 residues. For the CDR3, the DNA is TGCGCCAGCAGCCAAGTTAGGTGGGGGACAGGGGGCTTTGGGGCCAACGTCCTGACTTTC. It specifies CASSQVRWGTGGFGANVLTF.

V gene TRBV6-1 combines with J gene TRBJ1-2; 7 positions agree with TRBD1. Germline V gives CDR1 MNHNS, CDR2 SASEGT. The trim removed 0 bases at V and 3 bases at J, leaving 7 bases unmatched. The CDR3 extends over 16 amino acids. CDR3 in amino acids: CASSEARRGQHYGYTF. In nucleotides, the CDR3 is TGTGCCAGCAGTGAAGCGCGGAGGGGACAGCACTATGGCTACACCTTC.

The chain carries TRBV7-9 and TRBJ1-1; 9 nucleotides match TRBD1. Germline-derived CDR1 and CDR2 are SEHNR and FQNEAQ (reference sequence). The CDR3 extends over 17 amino acids. Unmatched junction bases numbered 14, after V lost 4 bases and J lost 5 bases. Here the CDR3 reads CASSSLSGDRVGTEAFF. For the CDR3, the DNA is TGTGCCAGCAGCTCCCTATCGGGGGACAGGGTGGGTACTGAAGCTTTCTTT. Full variable domain (missing parts from reference TRBV7-9 and TRBJ1-1): DTGVSQNPRHKITKRGQNVTFRCDPISEHNRLYWYRQTLGQGPEFLTYFQNEAQLEKSRLLSDRFSAERPKGSFSTLEIQRTEQGDSAMYLCASSSLSGDRVGTEAFFGQGTRLTVV.

The chain recombines TRBV2 with TRBJ2-7; 9 bases match TRBD1. This CDR3 spans 15 amino acids. V dropped 6 bases and J dropped 0; count of bases not matched to a gene: 6. CDR1 and CDR2 from the germline V gene are SNHLY and FYNNEI. The CDR3 loop reads CASRSGQGSSYEQYF. The CDR3 region has the DNA TGTGCCAGCAGATCTGGACAGGGGAGCTCCTACGAGCAGTACTTC.